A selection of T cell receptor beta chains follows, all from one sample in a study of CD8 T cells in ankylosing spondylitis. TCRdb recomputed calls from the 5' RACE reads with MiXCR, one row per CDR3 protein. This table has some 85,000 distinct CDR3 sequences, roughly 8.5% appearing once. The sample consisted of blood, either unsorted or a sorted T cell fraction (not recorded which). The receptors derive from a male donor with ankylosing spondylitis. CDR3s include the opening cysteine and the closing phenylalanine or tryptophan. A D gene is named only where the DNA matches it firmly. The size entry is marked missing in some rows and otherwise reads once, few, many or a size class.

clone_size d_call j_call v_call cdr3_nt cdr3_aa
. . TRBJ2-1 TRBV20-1 TGCAGTGCTAGAGTCCCCAACCCCCCTTGGAGCTACAATGAGCAGTTCTTC CSARVPNPPWSYNEQFF
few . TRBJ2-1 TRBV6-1 TGTGCCAGTCTAAGTCGCTCCTACAATGAGCAGTTCTTC CASLSRSYNEQFF
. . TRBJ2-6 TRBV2 TGTGCCAGCAGTGAGACGGTCCGAACCGGTCGGGCCAACGTCCTGACTTTC CASSETVRTGRANVLTF
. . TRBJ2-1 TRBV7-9 TGTGCCAGCAGCTCCACTGGGCTGAACAATGAGCAGTTCTTC CASSSTGLNNEQFF
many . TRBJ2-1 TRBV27 TGTGCCAGCAGTTTCGGGGCGTACAATGAGCAGTTCTTC CASSFGAYNEQFF
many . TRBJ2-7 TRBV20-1 TGCAGTGCTAGGAAGGGGATCTCCTACGAGCAGTACTTC CSARKGISYEQYF
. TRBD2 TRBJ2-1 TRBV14 TGTGCCAGCAGCTGGACTAGCGGGGGAATCTACAATGAGCAGTTCTTC CASSWTSGGIYNEQFF
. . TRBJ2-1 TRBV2 TGTGCCAGCAGTGAACCTTCGAATGAGCAGTTCTTC CASSEPSNEQFF
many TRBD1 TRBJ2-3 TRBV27 TGTGCCAGCAGTACCCGACAGGGCCAAAGCACAGATACGCAGTATTTT CASSTRQGQSTDTQYF
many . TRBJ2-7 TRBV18 TGTGCCAGCTCACCAGAGACCTACGAGCAGTACTTC CASSPETYEQYF
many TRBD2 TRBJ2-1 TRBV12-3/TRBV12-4 TGTGCCAGCAGTCACCCTAGCGGGAGTAGGTACAATGAGCAGTTCTTC CASSHPSGSRYNEQFF
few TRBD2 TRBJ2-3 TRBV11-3 TGTGCCAGCAGCTTATTAGCGGGAGTGCCTAGCACAGATACGCAGTATTTT CASSLLAGVPSTDTQYF
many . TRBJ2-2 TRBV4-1 TGCGCCAGCAGCCAAGGACAGAACACCGGGGAGCTGTTTTTT CASSQGQNTGELFF
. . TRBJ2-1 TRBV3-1 TGTGCCAGCAGCCAAATGGAGCCCAGGTTTAGCTCCTACAATGAGCAGTTCTTC CASSQMEPRFSSYNEQFF
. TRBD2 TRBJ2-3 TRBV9 TGTGCCAGCAGCGACCCAGAGGGACTAGCCTCAGATACGCAGTATTTT CASSDPEGLASDTQYF
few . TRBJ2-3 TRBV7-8 TGTGCCAGCAGCTTAGGGAGTTTCACAGATACGCAGTATTTT CASSLGSFTDTQYF
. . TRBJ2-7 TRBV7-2 TGTGCCAGCAGCTTAATGGTGGCCAGGCCGTCTACCTACGAGCAGTACTTC CASSLMVARPSTYEQYF
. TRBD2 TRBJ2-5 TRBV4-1 TGCGCCAGCAGCCAAGATACGACTAGCGGGAGTAAGACCCAGTACTTC CASSQDTTSGSKTQYF
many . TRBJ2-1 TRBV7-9 TGTGCCAGCAGCTTAGGGGGCCCCTCGGAGCAGTTCTTC CASSLGGPSEQFF
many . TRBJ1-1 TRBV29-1 TGCAGCGTTGAAAGCACTGAAGCTTTCTTT CSVESTEAFF
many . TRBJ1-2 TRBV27 TGTGCCAGCAGTTTCAGGGAGGATAACTATGGCTACACCTTC CASSFREDNYGYTF
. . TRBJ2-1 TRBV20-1 TGCAGTGCTAGAAACCTTGAGCAGTTCTTC CSARNLEQFF
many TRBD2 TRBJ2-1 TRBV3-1 TGTGCCAGCAGCCCAGGACTAGCGGGAAACTTTTGGAATGAGCAGTTCTTC CASSPGLAGNFWNEQFF
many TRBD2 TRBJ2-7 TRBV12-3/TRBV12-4 TGTGCCAGCAGTCTTGGGACTACCTCCTACGAGCAGTACTTC CASSLGTTSYEQYF
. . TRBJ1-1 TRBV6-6 TGTGCCAGCATTGCTCAGGGAGAAGCTTTCTTT CASIAQGEAFF
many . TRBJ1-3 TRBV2 TGTGCCAGCAGTGATTACAGGGAGAACACCATATATTTT CASSDYRENTIYF
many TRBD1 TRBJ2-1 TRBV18 TGTGCCAGCTCACCACCGAGAGGACAGGGGGACCCTCGGTACAATGAGCAGTTCTTC CASSPPRGQGDPRYNEQFF
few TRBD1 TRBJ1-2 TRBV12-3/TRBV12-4 TGTGCCAGCAGTTTGTACAGGGGATTTGGCTACACCTTC CASSLYRGFGYTF
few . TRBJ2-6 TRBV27 TGTGCCAGCAGTACCCTTGGGGCCTCTGGGGCCAACGTCCTGACTTTC CASSTLGASGANVLTF